Ten or more counts support the clone carrying this T cell receptor beta chain. Its antigen is undetermined. Amplified TCR beta CDR3 regions were obtained using RNA transcripts as template. The first round was an RT-PCR with HTBI primers, and the second round was a multiplex PCR. TCRdb analysed the multiplex PCR reads with MiXCR anew, one entry per CDR3 protein. The table includes some 200,000 distinct CDR3 sequences, approximately 28% detected once. The germline V gene has CDR1 MDHEN and CDR2 SYDVKM. The CDR3 has 18 amino acids. The V segment lost 6 bases and the J segment 5 bases; nucleotides outside the gene matches: 17. These data come from a study of Graves' ophthalmopathy and Graves' hyperthyroidism. Turning to the study itself: Peripheral blood was collected at initial diagnosis, before any treatment.

General study findings and limits: In blood, most expanded thyroid clonotypes above 0.001 frequency were also detected.

Patients were left out if they had other autoimmune diseases, uncontrolled infections, pregnancy or lactation. V and J are TRBV28 and TRBJ2-5, with TRBD2 identical over 11 bases. This sequence was found in a man aged 50-59 years with Graves' ophthalmopathy. Sequencing was done on a sample of peripheral blood. CDR3 in amino acids: CASSPDVDPGLAEETQYF. The DNA of the CDR3 is TGTGCCAGCAGCCCCGATGTGGATCCGGGACTAGCGGAGGAGACCCAGTACTTC.